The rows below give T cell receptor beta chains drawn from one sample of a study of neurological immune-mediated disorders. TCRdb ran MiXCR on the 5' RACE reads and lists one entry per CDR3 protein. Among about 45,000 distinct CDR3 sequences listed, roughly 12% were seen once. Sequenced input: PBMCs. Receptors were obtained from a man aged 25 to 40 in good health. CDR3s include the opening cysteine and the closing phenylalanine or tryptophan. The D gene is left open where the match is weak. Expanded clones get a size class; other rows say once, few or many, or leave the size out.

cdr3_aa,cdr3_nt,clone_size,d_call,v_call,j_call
CATSSALEAGQSYNEQFF,TGTGCCACCAGCAGTGCCCTCGAAGCGGGACAATCCTACAATGAGCAGTTCTTC,many,NA,TRBV15,TRBJ2-1
CASGGTSGFGVEQFF,TGTGCCAGCGGAGGGACTAGCGGATTCGGGGTGGAGCAGTTCTTC,many,TRBD2,TRBV28,TRBJ2-1
CASSGRQGVFNTGELIF,TGTGCCAGCAGTGGGCGACAGGGGGTGTTCAACACTGGGGAGCTGATTTTT,NA,TRBD1,TRBV25-1,TRBJ2-2
CSVDEGYNEQFF,TGCAGCGTTGACGAGGGATACAATGAGCAGTTCTTC,many,NA,TRBV29-1,TRBJ2-1
CASSSSGVSYNEQFF,TGCGCCAGCAGCTCGAGCGGGGTCTCCTACAATGAGCAGTTCTTC,NA,TRBD2,TRBV5-1,TRBJ2-1
CASSYRDYTDTQYF,TGTGCCAGCAGCTACAGGGATTACACAGATACGCAGTATTTT,NA,NA,TRBV28,TRBJ2-3
CSALPGTVGNTIYF,TGCAGTGCTCTCCCCGGGACTGTCGGAAACACCATATATTTT,many,NA,TRBV20-1,TRBJ1-3
CASSLGRIYEQYF,TGCGCCAGCAGCCTGGGACGGATCTACGAGCAGTACTTC,many,NA,TRBV5-1,TRBJ2-7
CASSPRGSSNNEQFF,TGTGCCAGCAGCCCGCGCGGGAGCAGTAACAATGAGCAGTTCTTC,many,TRBD2,TRBV7-3,TRBJ2-1
CASNKGQGGSEQYF,TGTGCCAGCAACAAGGGGCAGGGGGGAAGCGAGCAGTACTTC,many,NA,TRBV5-8,TRBJ2-7
CSATQRGTGANVLTF,TGCAGTGCTACGCAAAGGGGTACTGGGGCCAACGTCCTGACTTTC,many,NA,TRBV20-1,TRBJ2-6
CAGSTRGETVQPQHF,TGTGCCGGCAGCACCAGAGGAGAAACTGTCCAGCCCCAGCATTTT,NA,NA,TRBV5-5,TRBJ1-5
CASSQLSGANVLTF,TGTGCCAGCAGCCAGTTATCTGGGGCCAACGTCCTGACTTTC,NA,NA,TRBV3-1,TRBJ2-6
CSAAAGGLETQYF,TGCAGCGCGGCGGCGGGAGGGCTAGAGACCCAGTACTTC,many,TRBD2,TRBV29-1,TRBJ2-5
CSAVLDTQYF,TGCAGTGCGGTTCTGGATACGCAGTATTTT,many,NA,TRBV20-1,TRBJ2-3
CATSRDQGRTDDSNQPQHF,TGTGCCACCAGCAGAGATCAGGGGCGGACCGACGATAGCAATCAGCCCCAGCATTTT,many,NA,TRBV15,TRBJ1-5
CSVEARLAGPHTDTQYF,TGCAGCGTTGAAGCCCGCCTAGCGGGGCCCCACACAGATACGCAGTATTTT,once,TRBD2,TRBV29-1,TRBJ2-3
CATRETSEITDTQYF,TGTGCCACCAGAGAAACTAGCGAAATCACAGATACGCAGTATTTT,NA,TRBD2,TRBV24-1,TRBJ2-3
CASSNYPQGVGETQYF,TGTGCCAGCAGCAATTACCCACAGGGGGTGGGGGAGACCCAGTACTTC,many,TRBD1,TRBV5-5,TRBJ2-5
CSARAGVAYEQYF,TGCAGTGCTAGAGCCGGCGTGGCCTACGAGCAGTACTTC,many,NA,TRBV20-1,TRBJ2-7
CASNTGLNTDTQYF,TGCGCCAGCAACACGGGACTAAACACAGATACGCAGTATTTT,few,TRBD2,TRBV5-1,TRBJ2-3
CAGSYPGQGLSEAFF,TGTGCTGGCAGTTACCCGGGACAGGGGCTTTCTGAAGCTTTCTTT,NA,TRBD1,TRBV6-5,TRBJ1-1